The 32 T cell receptor beta chains presented below share a single source sample, sequenced in a study of early T cells in non-severe SARS-CoV-2 infection. From the 5' RACE reads, TCRdb called clonotypes with MiXCR, one entry per CDR3 protein. The data show about 40,000 distinct CDR3 sequences, roughly 5% seen once. Sequencing was carried out using whole blood. The receptors shown here come from an adult who was a healthcare worker with PCR-confirmed SARS-CoV-2 infection or an uninfected control (not recorded which).

This clonotype was counted a few times. This sequence joins TRBV6-1 and TRBJ2-7, with 9 bases matching TRBD1. The germline gives CDR1 MNHNS, CDR2 SASEGT. The CDR3 is 16 amino acids. The trim removed 4 bases at V and 5 bases at J, leaving 12 bases unmatched. CDR3 bases: TGTGCCAGCAGTGTTCCTCCCGGGACAGGGTTCGACGAGCAGTACTTC. Translated: CASSVPPGTGFDEQYF.

This clonotype has a count of ten or more. The chain has TRBV19 and TRBJ1-5; D perhaps matches TRBD1 (6 bases). V was pared by 3 bases and J by 8 bases, with 17 bases between. Per germline, CDR1 LNHDA and CDR2 SQIVND (reference sequence). The CDR3 is 15 amino acids. In nucleotides, the CDR3 is TGTGCCAGTAGTATGTGGGACCCAAGGGGGGAGCCCCAGCATTTT. Its translation is CASSMWDPRGEPQHF.

This clonotype was seen repeatedly, ten times or more. This CDR3 reads CASSSGGSSYEQYF. CDR3 nucleotides: TGTGCCAGCAGTTCCGGGGGGAGCTCCTACGAGCAGTACTTC. This chain connects TRBV12-3 or TRBV12-4 to TRBJ2-7; 7 nucleotides line up with TRBD2. The CDR3 runs to 14 residues. The ends lost 4 bases at V and 0 bases at J; junction bases unmatched: 3.

This clonotype has only a few counts. This sequence joins TRBV7-2 and TRBJ2-3, with 7 bases aligning to TRBD2. Germline CDR1 reads SGHTA; CDR2 reads FQGNSA. The CDR3 runs to 17 residues. V trimming: 5 bases; J trimming: 0 bases; junction bases outside the gene matches: 11. In DNA form, the CDR3 reads TGTGCCAGCAGCCGCCGGGACTACCTAGTTAGCACAGATACGCAGTATTTT. This sequence encodes CASSRRDYLVSTDTQYF.

This clonotype was observed at least ten times. The gene calls are TRBV29-1 and TRBJ2-3; D not certain. V was clipped by 4 bases and J by 4 bases, with 12 bases between them. This CDR3 region has 13 residues. Germline values: CDR1 SQVTM, CDR2 ANQGSEA. The CDR3 spells CSVVTSVADTQYF. The CDR3 DNA reads as TGCAGCGTTGTTACGAGCGTCGCAGATACGCAGTATTTT.

This chain links TRBV30 with TRBJ2-3; D is possibly TRBD2 (5 bases). The CDR3 is 14 residues long. Deletions cut 5 bases from V and 3 bases from J, with 15 bases between. Germline CDR1 and CDR2: GTSNPN and SVGIG (reference sequence). The CDR3 here is CAWSGLRRTDTQYF. The CDR3 bases are TGTGCCTGGTCTGGCCTTAGGAGGACAGATACGCAGTATTTT.

The sample holds a few counts of this clonotype. This chain joins TRBV13 and TRBJ1-1; D may be TRBD1 (5 bases). CDR1 PRHDT and CDR2 FYEKMQ come from the germline V gene (reference sequence). The CDR3 runs to 16 residues. V lost 5 bases and J 1 base, leaving 17 bases between the germline ends. The CDR3 sequence is CASSLYWDWENTEAFF. CDR3 nucleotides: TGTGCCAGCAGCCTCTACTGGGACTGGGAGAACACTGAAGCTTTCTTT.

J is TRBJ2-5 and V is TRBV3-1, with D perhaps assigned TRBD1 or TRBD2 (5 bases each). Germline loops: CDR1 LGHDT, CDR2 YNNKEL (reference sequence). This CDR3 is built from 16 residues. V was pared by 0 bases and J by 2 bases, with 13 bases between. Written as DNA, the CDR3 is TGTGCCAGCAGCCAAGATCCGGGACGGAAACAAGAGACCCAGTACTTC. Translation gives CASSQDPGRKQETQYF.

This clonotype was observed at least ten times. The V gene is TRBV5-4, the J gene TRBJ2-6; TRBD1 might be the D (5 bases). The CDR3 extends over 15 amino acids. Trimming cost V 4 bases and J 0 bases, with 8 bases left between them. Per the germline V gene, CDR1 is SGHNT and CDR2 is YYREEE (reference sequence). CDR3 sequence reads: CASSRQSSGANVLTF. The CDR3 DNA sequence: TGTGCCAGCAGCAGACAGAGCTCTGGGGCCAACGTCCTGACTTTC.

This clonotype was detected ten times or more. This chain uses TRBV21-1 with TRBJ1-1. TRBV21-1 is recorded as a pseudogene. This CDR3 has 14 amino acids. CDR3 in DNA: TGTGCCAGCAGCAAACATGTCAGGAACACTGAAGCTTTCTTT. This gives the protein CASSKHVRNTEAFF.

At least ten counts were recorded for this clonotype. J is TRBJ1-3 and V is TRBV4-1; D is unresolved. This CDR3 is 14 amino acids long. The V and J ends lost 1 base and 4 bases respectively, with 8 bases between them. The V gene's germline CDR1 is MGHRA and CDR2 YSYEKL. The CDR3 DNA reads as TGCGCCAGCAGCCAAGGAAGGGCCGGAAACACCATATATTTT. Its protein product is CASSQGRAGNTIYF.

The J gene is TRBJ2-2, the V gene TRBV11-2, with D possibly being TRBD1 or TRBD2 (5 bases each). Germline-derived CDR1 and CDR2 are SGHAT and FQNNGV. V shed 5 bases and J shed 7 bases, with 17 bases lying between them. The CDR3 covers 15 residues. The CDR3 protein is CASSVRQWGYGELFF. The CDR3 region has the DNA TGTGCCAGCAGCGTCAGACAGTGGGGGTACGGGGAGCTGTTTTTT.

Only a few counts were recorded for this clonotype. The chain employs TRBV7-9 and TRBJ1-2; D unclear. Germline assignment: CDR1 SEHNR and CDR2 FQNEAQ (reference sequence). This CDR3 has 13 residues. V shed 3 bases and J shed 8 bases, with 13 bases lying between them. The CDR3 DNA follows: TGTGCCAGCAGCTTTCCCGTTATGGGGGGCTACACCTTC. Its translation: CASSFPVMGGYTF.

This clonotype was recorded at least ten times. The chain carries TRBV30 and TRBJ1-2, with D unresolved. The V end lost 0 bases, the J end lost 3 bases, and 8 bases lay between the germline ends. CDR3 size: 13 residues. Germline CDR1 is GTSNPN and CDR2 is SVGIG (reference sequence). The CDR3 DNA reads as TGTGCCTGGAGTGTACTGAGGGACTATGGCTACACCTTC. This sequence encodes CAWSVLRDYGYTF.

The chain combines TRBV11-2 with TRBJ2-3; D remains unclear. The V gene's germline CDR1 is SGHAT and CDR2 FQNNGV. The ends were cut back, 5 bases at V and 3 bases at J, with 6 bases in the middle. The length of the CDR3 is 12 residues. The CDR3 spells CASSGRTDTQYF. The CDR3 coding sequence is TGTGCCAGCAGCGGTAGGACAGATACGCAGTATTTT.

This clonotype was recorded a few times. V gene TRBV7-8 combines with J gene TRBJ1-4; TRBD1 aligns across 8 bases. This CDR3 has 16 residues. In germline, CDR1 is SGHVS, CDR2 FQNEAQ. V was clipped by 5 bases and J by 11 bases; unmatched bases: 16. The CDR3 bases are TGTGCCAGCAGCCCTTCAAACAGGGGGTTAATGGGGAAACTGTTTTTT. Amino acid sequence: CASSPSNRGLMGKLFF. The variable domain in full, with the rest retrieved from reference TRBV7-8 and TRBJ1-4, is GAGVSQSPRYKVAKRGQDVALRCDPISGHVSLFWYQQALGQGPEFLTYFQNEAQLDKSGLPSDRFFAERPEGSVSTLKIQRTQQEDSAVYLCASSPSNRGLMGKLFFGSGTQLSVL.

The V gene is TRBV6-8, the J gene TRBJ2-1; 12 nucleotides agree with TRBD2. Germline V lookup: CDR1 MNHGY, CDR2 SAAAGT. This CDR3 is built from 19 residues. V lost 7 bases and J lost 4; bases outside the gene matches: 17. The CDR3 sequence: CASNLFGLAGKGVYNEQFF. The CDR3 DNA follows: TGTGCCAGCAATTTATTCGGACTAGCGGGAAAAGGGGTTTACAATGAGCAGTTCTTC.

V and J are TRBV7-2 and TRBJ2-7, with D uncertain. V lost 5 bases and J lost 5, with 13 bases in between. Germline V gene sequence: CDR1 SGHTA, CDR2 FQGNSA. CDR3 length: 13 residues. CDR3 region: CASSLGSYHEQYF. CDR3 DNA sequence: TGTGCCAGCAGCCTCGGCTCCTACCACGAGCAGTACTTC.

By its share, this clonotype is medium-sized. This chain joins TRBV20-1 and TRBJ2-7; no clear D. V was clipped by 0 bases and J by 3 bases, with 21 bases between them. CDR3 length: 17 amino acids. From germline, CDR1 is DFQATT and CDR2 SNEGSKA (reference sequence). The CDR3 DNA follows: TGCAGTGCTAGAGATTATGGCAGTACCTCATTCTTCTACGAGCAGTACTTC. This gives the protein CSARDYGSTSFFYEQYF.

The J gene is TRBJ1-2, the V gene TRBV5-1, with unresolved D. V lost 4 bases and J 5 bases, leaving 15 bases between the germline ends. This CDR3 has 14 amino acids. Germline CDR1 reads SGHRS; CDR2 reads YFSETQ. The CDR3 DNA reads as TGCGCCAGCAGCCGCCTTGCCGCCGGGTATGGCTACACCTTC. Amino acids: CASSRLAAGYGYTF.

In this sample, this clonotype turned up a few times. The V call is TRBV20-1, the J call TRBJ2-3; a possible D gene is TRBD2 (6 bases). The CDR3 is 17 residues long. V was pared by 6 bases and J by 0 bases, with 22 bases between. Germline-derived CDR1 and CDR2 are DFQATT and SNEGSKA (reference sequence). The CDR3 reads CSARSLARVLSTDTQYF. CDR3 in DNA: TGCAGTGCCAGGAGCCTAGCGCGCGTCCTTAGCACAGATACGCAGTATTTT.

This chain connects TRBV4-2 to TRBJ2-2; D is perhaps TRBD1 (5 bases). The CDR3 extends over 15 amino acids. Germline V gives CDR1 LGHNA, CDR2 YNFKEQ. V shed 0 bases and J shed 5 bases, with 10 bases lying between them. This CDR3 reads CASSQETVQTGELFF. The CDR3 DNA is TGTGCCAGCAGCCAAGAGACAGTGCAGACCGGGGAGCTGTTTTTT.

There are many counts of this clonotype. The genes are TRBV11-2 and TRBJ2-1, with D perhaps matching TRBD1 (5 bases). In germline, CDR1 is SGHAT, CDR2 FQNNGV. CDR3 size: 16 residues. The V gene lost 5 bases and the J gene lost 6 bases, with 20 bases spanning the gap. The CDR3 reads CASSPNRQTGPNEQFF. CDR3 sequence (DNA): TGTGCCAGCAGCCCCAACCGACAGACCGGGCCCAATGAGCAGTTCTTC.

This clonotype was observed many times. The rearrangement joins TRBV24-1 to TRBJ2-1; 8 bases match TRBD1. This CDR3 comprises 15 residues. V shed 1 base and J 8 bases; nucleotides not matched to a gene: 6. Per germline, CDR1 KGHDR and CDR2 SFDVKD. The CDR3 spells CATSDFRQGIDEQFF. DNA for the CDR3: TGTGCCACCAGTGATTTCCGACAGGGGATCGATGAGCAGTTCTTC.

The sample holds many counts of this clonotype. This sequence joins TRBV30 and TRBJ1-3; D remains unclear. Germline CDR1 is GTSNPN and CDR2 is SVGIG (reference sequence). This CDR3 has 14 amino acids. Trimming shortened V by 4 bases and J by 0 bases, and 10 bases separated the two germline ends. The CDR3 here is CAWTRDASGNTIYF. DNA of the CDR3: TGTGCCTGGACGCGAGACGCCTCTGGAAACACCATATATTTT. Using reference TRBV30 and TRBJ1-3 for the parts outside the CDR3, the full variable domain is SQTIHQWPATLVQPVGSPLSLECTVEGTSNPNLYWYRQAAGRGLQLLFYSVGIGQISSEVPQNLSASRPQDRQFILSSKKLLLSDSGFYLCAWTRDASGNTIYFGEGSWLTVV.

This clonotype was seen at least ten times. This chain connects TRBV12-3 or TRBV12-4 to TRBJ2-2; 7 bases line up with TRBD1. With 4 bases clipped from V and 0 bases from J, the junction kept 2 bases outside the gene matches. The CDR3 has 15 amino acids. The CDR3: CASSSGTANTGELFF. The CDR3 DNA sequence: TGTGCCAGCAGTTCCGGGACAGCGAACACCGGGGAGCTGTTTTTT.

In this sample, this clonotype turned up many times. The chain is built from TRBV6-5 and TRBJ2-2; 9 bases line up with TRBD1. The CDR3 runs to 15 residues. J lost 4 bases, V lost 6 bases, and 6 bases had no gene match. The germline V gene encodes CDR1 MNHEY and CDR2 SVGAGI. This CDR3 is CASSPGQGFTGELFF. In nucleotides, the CDR3 is TGTGCCAGCAGCCCGGGACAGGGTTTCACCGGGGAGCTGTTTTTT.

This clonotype has only a few counts. V gene TRBV11-2 combines with J gene TRBJ2-7; the D gene is possibly TRBD1 (6 bases). Per germline, CDR1 SGHAT and CDR2 FQNNGV. CDR3 length: 15 residues. V was shortened by 1 base and J by 2 bases, with 12 bases between the two germline ends. The CDR3: CASSLVWDTTYEQYF. As DNA, the CDR3 is TGTGCCAGCAGCTTAGTATGGGACACCACCTACGAGCAGTACTTC.

This clonotype was found a few times. The chain is built from TRBV6-6 and TRBJ1-1; 10 bases agree with TRBD1. V lost 6 bases, J lost 2 bases, and 9 bases stayed unmatched. Germline V lookup: CDR1 MNHNY, CDR2 SVGAGI (reference sequence). The CDR3 is 16 amino acids. In DNA, the CDR3 is TGTGCCAGCAGCCCCAGACAGGGGGCGGGCAACACTGAAGCTTTCTTT. This translates into CASSPRQGAGNTEAFF.

To note about this clonotype: A much larger clone is a single base away; this may be a read error. The chain has TRBV20-1 and TRBJ2-7; 14 bases agree with TRBD2. CDR1 and CDR2 from the germline V gene are DFQATT and SNEGSKA (reference sequence). This CDR3 has 16 residues. V gave up 5 bases and J gave up 5 bases; unmatched junction bases: 11. CDR3 DNA: TGCAGTGCTCCCCCCTCGGGACTAGCGGGAGTCAACGAGCAGTACTTC. Amino acid sequence: CSAPPSGLAGVNEQYF.

This clonotype has ten or more counts. The chain is built from TRBV25-1 and TRBJ2-3; D not certain. V shed 1 base and J shed 2 bases, with 10 bases lying between them. The CDR3 has 15 residues. Germline V gene data show CDR1 as MGHDK and CDR2 as SYGVNS. This CDR3 reads CASSELRTSTDTQYF. CDR3 DNA sequence: TGTGCCAGCAGTGAATTGAGGACCTCCACAGATACGCAGTATTTT.

V gene TRBV10-3 combines with J gene TRBJ1-5; D uncertain. Germline-derived CDR1 and CDR2 are ENHRY and SYGVKD. V shed 1 base and J shed 6 bases, with 10 bases lying between them. CDR3 length equals 14 residues. CDR3 loop: CAISEYKEGQPQHF. In DNA, the CDR3 is TGTGCCATCAGTGAGTACAAGGAGGGTCAGCCCCAGCATTTT.